The 13 T cell receptor beta chains reported below all come from one sample, sequenced in a study of radiotherapy plus CTLA-4 blockade in lung cancer. TCRdb's copy holds only in-frame clones and misses some; the assay was immunoSEQ multiplex PCR. Of 85,000 to 100,000 clones detected, about two thirds appear once; the ten largest clones hold over 11%. The starting material was peripheral blood, obtained from a patient treated with radiotherapy plus ipilimumab. The origin of the receptors is a human donor with non-small cell lung cancer that progressed on radiotherapy plus ipilimumab.

The rearrangement uses TRBV19 and TRBJ2-2; the D call may be TRBD1 or TRBD2 (7 bases each). This CDR3 comprises 17 residues. With 3 bases removed from V and 6 bases from J, the gap between germline ends came to 20 bases. CDR1 is LNHDA, CDR2 SQIVND, per germline (reference sequence). CDR3 sequence: CASSINSQTGRAGELFF. DNA of the CDR3: TGTGCCAGTAGTATTAATTCCCAGACAGGGAGGGCCGGGGAGCTGTTTTTT.

This clone was seen just once. J is TRBJ1-5 and V is TRBV4-1; D not certain. The CDR3 is 15 amino acids. V lost 0 bases, J lost 0 bases, and 6 bases lay in between. Germline values: CDR1 MGHRA, CDR2 YSYEKL. This CDR3 is CASSQDPPSNQPQHF. In DNA form, the CDR3 reads TGCGCCAGCAGCCAAGATCCCCCTAGCAATCAGCCCCAGCATTTT.

The rearrangement links TRBV28 to TRBJ1-1; TRBD1 agrees at 12 bases. V lost 5 bases, J lost 8 bases, and 9 bases stayed unmatched. The CDR3 is 15 amino acids. Per the germline V gene, CDR1 is MDHEN and CDR2 is SYDVKM. CDR3 DNA sequence: TGTGCCAGCAGTCCAGCCGGGACAGGGGGCGGGGAAGCTTTCTTT. Protein: CASSPAGTGGGEAFF.

This clone was detected only a few times. The chain employs TRBV20-1 and TRBJ1-1; no clear D. Germline CDR1 and CDR2: DFQATT and SNEGSKA (reference sequence). The CDR3 length is 11 residues. V dropped 3 bases and J dropped 6 bases, with 8 bases sitting between them. CDR3 DNA sequence: TGCAGTGCTAGTTCGGCCGCTGAAGCTTTCTTT. Amino acid sequence: CSASSAAEAFF.

The chain employs TRBV5-1 and TRBJ2-7, with a tentative D call TRBD2 (6 bases). CDR1 is SGHRS and CDR2 is YFSETQ in the germline V gene. The CDR3 consists of 16 residues. Trimming removed 2 bases at V and 5 bases at J, with 20 bases between. This CDR3 reads CASSFGSRTGGHEQYF. As DNA, the CDR3 is TGCGCCAGCAGCTTTGGATCCCGGACCGGGGGACACGAGCAGTACTTC.

As DNA, the CDR3 is TGTGCCAGTAGTATTAACTGGATCGCGGACGTGAACACTGAAGCTTTCTTT. Translating it yields CASSINWIADVNTEAFF. The chain carries TRBV19 and TRBJ1-1; no clear D gene. The CDR3 is made up of 17 amino acids. The V and J ends lost 3 bases and 0 bases respectively, with 17 bases between them. Looked up from germline, CDR1 is LNHDA and CDR2 is SQIVND (reference sequence).

V is TRBV28 and J is TRBJ1-5; a possible D gene is TRBD1 (5 bases). This CDR3 contains 15 residues. Germline lookup yields CDR1 MDHEN and CDR2 SYDVKM. V was trimmed by 3 bases and J by 4 bases, leaving 13 bases between them. CDR3: CASSFRLGTNQPQHF. In DNA, the CDR3 is TGTGCCAGCAGTTTTCGGTTGGGGACTAATCAGCCCCAGCATTTT.

This clone appeared a single time. The V call is TRBV7-6, the J call TRBJ1-1, with unresolved D. Germline CDR1 is SGHVS and CDR2 is FNYEAQ. The germline V and J ends were trimmed by 1 base and 7 bases, with 7 bases remaining between them. The CDR3 runs 12 residues. The CDR3 spells CASSLEGDEAFF. CDR3 nucleotides: TGTGCCAGCAGCTTAGAAGGTGATGAAGCTTTCTTT.

V and J are TRBV5-4 and TRBJ2-3, with a tentative D call TRBD1 (6 bases). The CDR3 covers 16 residues. Germline values: CDR1 SGHNT, CDR2 YYREEE (reference sequence). The V and J ends lost 0 bases and 4 bases respectively, with 15 bases between them. CDR3 residues: CASSLGGLGAADTQYF. The DNA for the CDR3 is TGTGCCAGCAGCTTGGGGGGGCTGGGAGCGGCAGATACGCAGTATTTT.

There are a few counts of this clone. The V gene is TRBV28, the J gene TRBJ2-2; D is perhaps TRBD1 or TRBD2 (5 bases each). V dropped 6 bases and J dropped 5 bases, with 16 bases sitting between them. CDR1 MDHEN and CDR2 SYDVKM come from the germline V gene. The CDR3 has 15 amino acids. CDR3 in amino acids: CASSYPFGGTGELFF. CDR3 sequence (DNA): TGTGCCAGCAGCTATCCCTTTGGGGGAACCGGGGAGCTGTTTTTT.

This clone was picked up many times. The chain combines TRBV9 with TRBJ2-7, with 8 bases aligning to TRBD1. Germline V lookup: CDR1 SGDLS, CDR2 YYNGEE. Trimming at V came to 0 bases and at J to 3 bases, leaving 5 bases not matched to a gene. CDR3 length: 15 amino acids. Written as DNA, the CDR3 is TGTGCCAGCAGCGTAGCCGGGACAGGCTTCTACGAGCAGTACTTC. This sequence encodes CASSVAGTGFYEQYF.

J is TRBJ1-1 and V is TRBV9; D uncertain. The germline V gene has CDR1 SGDLS and CDR2 YYNGEE. This CDR3 comprises 12 residues. Trimming left V 0 bases short and J 5 bases short, with 5 bases between. The CDR3 nucleotides are TGTGCCAGCAGCGTAGGCACGACTGAAGCTTTCTTT. Protein sequence: CASSVGTTEAFF.

The genes are TRBV27 and TRBJ1-5; D unclear. Trimming took off 5 bases at V and 0 bases at J, with 14 bases between the two ends. Looked up from germline, CDR1 is MNHEY and CDR2 is SMNVEV (reference sequence). This CDR3 is 16 amino acids long. CDR3 loop: CASSPGGLYSNQPQHF. The CDR3 nucleotides read TGTGCCAGCAGTCCAGGCGGACTGTATAGCAATCAGCCCCAGCATTTT.